The TCR beta chain under discussion was sequenced for a study of T cell repertoires in cytomegalovirus infection (dated by TCRdb to about 2019). For the wider study: Peptide stimulations targeted recently identified HLA-C-restricted CMV epitopes, whose presentation resists viral immunomodulation, together with well-studied HLA-B-restricted epitopes. The HLA type of each donor mattered for the analysis, because public TCR beta signatures pointed to carriage of CMV infection along with the matching HLA type.

The treatment or condition label on this specimen signifies: in vitro stimulation with specific CMV peptide epitopes to enrich CMV-specific T cells. A word on this clonotype: There is no known antigen for this receptor. The sample holds no much larger clone one base away, and base qualities are not on file.

Paper-wide results and their limitations: In the ex vivo response, HLA-C-restricted CMV-specific TCR beta clonotypes were dominant, and in two of eight donors the single most frequent clonotype came from this HLA-C-restricted group. In both this cohort and an independent cohort of 350 or so donors, the cumulative frequency of public TCR beta family members distinguished carriers of CMV infection plus the relevant HLA type.

TCRdb shows the sequencer as Illumina HiSeq 1500. The public reads were reanalyzed by TCRdb: fastp trimming at Q25, MiXCR alignment, in-frame beta chains only. One record per CDR3 amino acid sequence lists the most common genes and DNA. The table for this sample lists some 350,000 distinct CDR3 sequences; 25% to 30% of them were counted only once. Roughly 20% of the sample belongs to the ten largest clones. The V end loses 9 bases and the J end loses 6 bases, and a stretch of 15 bases separates them. Its CDR3 holds 14 amino acids, cysteine through phenylalanine. Only the CDR3 region is kept as DNA, spanning 42 bases read in frame from base 1. Via the germline V gene (reference sequence), CDR1 is LNHDA and CDR2 SQIVND.

The sample consisted of cultured PBMCs, taken from culture after CMV antigen stimulation. The chain links TRBV19 with TRBJ1-6; the D gene is possibly TRBD1, with 5 bases matching. This receptor was obtained from a human donor in good health (CMV status not recorded). Some clones in this sample may be carry-over from other donors' samples. The CDR3: CASRDGPGNSPLHF. The DNA reads TGTGCCAGCAGGGACGGCCCTGGTAATTCACCCCTCCACTTT.